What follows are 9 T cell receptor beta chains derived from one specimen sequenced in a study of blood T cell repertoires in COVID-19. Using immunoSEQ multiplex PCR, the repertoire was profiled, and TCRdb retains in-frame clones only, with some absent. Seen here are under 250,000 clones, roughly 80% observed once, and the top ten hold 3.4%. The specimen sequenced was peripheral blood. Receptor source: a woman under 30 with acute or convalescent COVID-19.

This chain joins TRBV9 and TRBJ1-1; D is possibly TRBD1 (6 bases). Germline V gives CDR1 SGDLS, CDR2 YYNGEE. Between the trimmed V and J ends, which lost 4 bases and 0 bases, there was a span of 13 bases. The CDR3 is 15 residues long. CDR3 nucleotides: TGTGCCAGCAGCCCAATCGGACAGATGAACACTGAAGCTTTCTTT. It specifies CASSPIGQMNTEAFF.

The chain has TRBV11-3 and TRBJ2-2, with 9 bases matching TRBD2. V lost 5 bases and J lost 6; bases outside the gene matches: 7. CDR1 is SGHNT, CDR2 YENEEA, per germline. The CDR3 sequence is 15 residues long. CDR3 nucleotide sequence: TGTGCCAGCAGCCCATCGGCGGGAGGGTCCGGGGAGCTGTTTTTT. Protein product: CASSPSAGGSGELFF.

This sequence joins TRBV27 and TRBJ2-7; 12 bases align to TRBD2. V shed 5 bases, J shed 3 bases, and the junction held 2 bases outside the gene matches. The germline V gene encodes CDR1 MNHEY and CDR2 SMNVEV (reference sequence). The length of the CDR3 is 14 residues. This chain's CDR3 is CASSRLAGDYEQYF. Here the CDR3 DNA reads TGTGCCAGCAGTCGACTAGCGGGAGACTACGAGCAGTACTTC.

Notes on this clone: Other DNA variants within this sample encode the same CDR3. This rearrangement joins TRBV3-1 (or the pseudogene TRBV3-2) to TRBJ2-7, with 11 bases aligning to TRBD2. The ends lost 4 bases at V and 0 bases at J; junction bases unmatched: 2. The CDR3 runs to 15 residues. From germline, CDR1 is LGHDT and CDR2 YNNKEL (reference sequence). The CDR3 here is CASSLGTSGSYEQYF. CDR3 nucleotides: TGTGCCAGCAGCCTTGGGACTAGCGGCTCCTACGAGCAGTACTTC.

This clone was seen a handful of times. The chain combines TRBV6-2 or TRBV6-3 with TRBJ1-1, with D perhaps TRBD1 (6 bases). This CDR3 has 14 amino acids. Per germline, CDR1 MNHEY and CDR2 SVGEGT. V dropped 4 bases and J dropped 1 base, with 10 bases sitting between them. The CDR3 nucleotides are TGTGCCAGCAGTTTATTACAGGGGAACACTGAAGCTTTCTTT. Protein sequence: CASSLLQGNTEAFF.

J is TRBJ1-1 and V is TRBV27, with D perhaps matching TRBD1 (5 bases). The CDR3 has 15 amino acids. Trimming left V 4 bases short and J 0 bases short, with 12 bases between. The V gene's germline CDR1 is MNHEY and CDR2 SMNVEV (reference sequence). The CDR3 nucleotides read TGTGCCAGCAGTTGGCAGGGAGGATTGAACACTGAAGCTTTCTTT. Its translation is CASSWQGGLNTEAFF.

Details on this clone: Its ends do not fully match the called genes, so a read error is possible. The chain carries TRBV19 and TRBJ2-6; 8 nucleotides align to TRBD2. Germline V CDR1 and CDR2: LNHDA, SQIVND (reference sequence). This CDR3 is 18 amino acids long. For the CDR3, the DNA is TGTGCCAGTACTATACGGGAGGGGCGCTTCTCTGGGGCCAACGTCCTGACTTTC. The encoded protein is CASTIREGRFSGANVLTF.

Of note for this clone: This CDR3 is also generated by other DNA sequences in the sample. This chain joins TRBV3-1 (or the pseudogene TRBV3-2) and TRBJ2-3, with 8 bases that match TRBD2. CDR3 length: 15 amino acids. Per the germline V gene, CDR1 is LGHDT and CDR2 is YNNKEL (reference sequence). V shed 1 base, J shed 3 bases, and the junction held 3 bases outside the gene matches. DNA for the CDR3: TGTGCCAGCAGCCAAGCGGGGGGGGGTACAGATACGCAGTATTTT. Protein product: CASSQAGGGTDTQYF.

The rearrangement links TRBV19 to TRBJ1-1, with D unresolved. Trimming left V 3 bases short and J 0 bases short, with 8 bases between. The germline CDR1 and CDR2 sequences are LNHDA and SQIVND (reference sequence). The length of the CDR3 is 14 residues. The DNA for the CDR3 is TGTGCCAGTAGTATTGGTCCAGTGAACACTGAAGCTTTCTTT. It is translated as CASSIGPVNTEAFF. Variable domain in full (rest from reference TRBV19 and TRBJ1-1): DGGITQSPKYLFRKEGQNVTLSCEQNLNHDAMYWYRQDPGQGLRLIYYSQIVNDFQKGDIAEGYSVSREKKESFPLTVTSAQKNPTAFYLCASSIGPVNTEAFFGQGTRLTVV.